The clone carrying this TCR beta chain was found a few times. Its antigen is not identified. From germline, CDR1 is SGHTA and CDR2 FQGNSA. J lost 10 bases, V lost 7 bases, and 13 bases had no gene match. This CDR3 comprises 14 residues. MiXCR, run by TCRdb on the reads, gives a single entry per CDR3 protein. The table records more than 350,000 distinct CDR3 sequences, approximately 32% of them present only once. This entry is derived from a study of T cell repertoires in cytomegalovirus infection. At the level of the study: CMV infection and matching HLA type were both indicated by public TCR beta signatures. Whole-study results and caveats: Individuals carrying CMV plus the relevant HLA were identified by cumulative frequency of public TCR beta families.

The chain carries TRBV7-2 and TRBJ2-3, with 8 bases lining up with TRBD2. The specimen sequenced was PBMCs. This TCR derives from a human donor in good health (CMV status not recorded). Some clones in this sample may be carry-over from other donors' samples. CDR3 residues: CASIPTISGVSQYF. The CDR3 DNA reads as TGTGCCAGCATCCCGACAATTAGCGGGGTATCGCAGTATTTT.